This TCR beta chain was observed in a study of T cells after posttransplantation cyclophosphamide. Whole-study findings and limits: Recipient CMV seropositivity and CMV reactivation strongly tracked TRB clonality. TRB overlap between skin or GI tissue T cells and blood was limited. Later blood repertoires were often dominated by clones from the donor CD8+ memory compartment.

Regarding this clone: What it binds is not known.

Clones were sequenced by immunoSEQ multiplex PCR, and TCRdb holds only the in-frame ones, with some missing. The data contain 15,000 to 20,000 clones, over 70% of them singletons. Busulfan-fludarabine conditioning, marrow transplant, and cyclophosphamide on days +3 and +4 were administered. This TCR was recovered from a young adult male patient who received an allogeneic stem cell transplant from a related donor, was CMV-positive, and had acute GVHD only. Some T cells may be transferred from the graft donor. The sequenced sample was PBMCs, obtained after an allogeneic stem cell transplant with post-transplant cyclophosphamide.

The DNA for the CDR3 is TGCGCCAGCAGCCAAGATGGGCTAGCGGGGGGCGGGGAGACCCAGTACTTC. This encodes CASSQDGLAGGGETQYF. The rearrangement uses TRBV4-1 and TRBJ2-5, with TRBD2 matching 11 bases. Germline CDR1 MGHRA, CDR2 YSYEKL. There are 17 residues in the CDR3. After removal of 0 bases from V and 5 bases from J, the junction contained 8 bases not matched to a gene.